This TCR beta chain was obtained from a study of T cells in Graves' hyperthyroidism and ophthalmopathy. The source of the PBMCs was over 8.5 ml of fresh peripheral blood. Amplified TCR beta CDR3 regions came from RNA transcripts. Carried out on the TCR CDR3, a first-round RT-PCR used the HTBI primer set. TCRdb recomputed calls from the multiplex PCR reads with MiXCR, one row per CDR3 protein. The sample holds about 320,000 distinct CDR3 sequences, 16% seen once. This clonotype occurred many times. Germline CDR1 and CDR2: SGHRS and YFSETQ. V shed 4 bases and J shed 4 bases, with 11 bases lying between them. The CDR3 has 13 residues.

The origin of this receptor is a young man with Graves' hyperthyroidism. V is TRBV5-1 and J is TRBJ1-1; no firm D call. Sequenced: blood. The CDR3 DNA sequence: TGCGCCAGCAGCCTTACTAGAAGCACTGAAGCTTTCTTT. Translating gives CASSLTRSTEAFF.